This T cell receptor beta chain is drawn from a study of graft-versus-host responses after intestinal transplantation. In the case of this clone: The target antigen is unknown.

Germline lookup yields CDR1 SNHLY and CDR2 FYNNEI. The CDR3 runs 12 residues. V trimming: 11 bases; J trimming: 8 bases; junction bases outside the gene matches: 11. Clones were sequenced by immunoSEQ multiplex PCR, and TCRdb holds only the in-frame ones, with some missing. The sample carries more than 60,000 clones, 90% recorded once. The source is a human donor who received an intestinal transplant. The sample consisted of unstimulated CD8+ T cells sorted from spleen or lymph node cells, taken before intestinal transplant. The rearrangement links TRBV2 to TRBJ1-2, with TRBD1 identical over 7 bases. Written as DNA, the CDR3 is TGTGCCGGCAAGACAGGGTATGAAGGCTACACCTTC. Residues: CAGKTGYEGYTF.